This T cell receptor (beta chain) came from a study of cytomegalovirus exposure and HLA in healthy donors. CDR3 length equals 15 residues. The junction had 7 bases not matched to a gene; V was cut back by 6 bases and J by 2 bases. Germline-derived CDR1 and CDR2 are SNHLY and FYNNEI. The donors were in the roughly 120-subject validation cohort, distinct from the roughly 700-subject first cohort. Generated by immunoSEQ multiplex PCR, the TCRdb table keeps only in-frame clones and is missing some. The table has about 160,000 clones, about 96% seen once. The TCR originated in a woman younger than 35 in good health and CMV-seronegative. V and J are TRBV2 and TRBJ1-5, with 7 positions matching TRBD1. Sequenced input: PBMCs. The CDR3 here is CASRLEGGGNQPQHF. CDR3 nucleotide sequence: TGTGCCAGCAGACTTGAAGGGGGCGGCAATCAGCCCCAGCATTTT.